The 15 T cell receptor beta chains presented below share a single source sample, sequenced in a study of tumor-infiltrating lymphocytes in primary liver carcinoma. Scientists recovered RNA and DNA together from roughly 21-30 mg of unsorted bulk tissue. Priming with a constant-region primer yielded TCR beta cDNA from approximately 500 ng total RNA. Slightly modified ARM-PCR with three nested multiplex PCR rounds yielded TCR beta libraries. Two initial PCR rounds of about 11 cycles each paired TRBV1-TRBV30 forward primers with a C-beta reverse primer. TCRdb recomputed calls from the multiplex PCR reads with MiXCR, one row per CDR3 protein. The repertoire has 50,000 or so distinct CDR3 sequences, approximately 80% of them found once; the top ten carry around a quarter. Sequenced sample: liver tumor tissue from sampling region 5. The subset denotes: tumor region T5, tumor centre. All receptors derive from a man aged 35-49 years with primary liver carcinoma and hepatitis B virus infection.

The chain has TRBV5-4 and TRBJ2-6, with D possibly matching TRBD1 (5 bases). Trimming removed 6 bases from V and 0 bases from J, with 13 bases in between. The germline gives CDR1 SGHNT, CDR2 YYREEE (reference sequence). The CDR3 extends over 16 amino acids. CDR3 bases: TGTGCCAGCATTAAAGGGGCGTTCTCTGGGGCCAACGTCCTGACTTTC. It specifies CASIKGAFSGANVLTF.

Concerning this clonotype itself: The germline gene is not matched at one end of the junction; a read error may be the cause. The rearrangement uses TRBV5-5 and TRBJ2-1; a possible D gene is TRBD1 (5 bases). This CDR3 has 13 amino acids. Germline V gene lookup returns CDR1 SGHKS and CDR2 YYEKEE (reference sequence). The CDR3: CANSYRRGNEQFF. The CDR3 DNA reads TGTGCCAACAGCTACCGAAGGGGCAATGAGCAGTTCTTC.

In the case of this clonotype: The final CDR3 position lacks the conserved phenylalanine or tryptophan, pointing to a likely read error. The chain carries TRBV7-8 and TRBJ2-3, with a possible D match to TRBD1 (8 bases). This CDR3 is built from 16 residues. V lost 4 bases and J lost 6, with 20 bases in between. Germline assignment: CDR1 SGHVS and CDR2 FQNEAQ. The CDR3 DNA reads as TGTGCCAGCAGCTCAACAGGGGGGGTATATACGGATACGCAGTATTAT. Its translation is CASSSTGGVYTDTQYY.

In this sample, this clonotype turned up many times. The chain combines TRBV9 with TRBJ1-1; TRBD1 agrees at 7 bases. With V trimmed by 3 bases and J by 8 bases, 4 bases remained unmatched. This CDR3 has 12 residues. Per the germline V gene, CDR1 is SGDLS and CDR2 is YYNGEE. CDR3 residues: CASSEGGPEAFF. For the CDR3, the DNA is TGTGCCAGCAGCGAAGGGGGCCCGGAAGCTTTCTTT.

In regard to this clonotype: Compared with germline, one end of the junction differs, possibly owing to a read error. The V and J genes are TRBV4-1 and TRBJ2-7; 9 bases match TRBD2. The length of the CDR3 is 15 residues. Germline assignment: CDR1 MGHRA and CDR2 YSYEKL. CDR3 region: CASNQDKGLAMGQYF. In DNA, the CDR3 is TGCGCCAGCAACCAAGATAAGGGACTAGCCATGGGGCAGTACTTC.

With regard to this clonotype: A read error may produce the germline difference seen at one junction end. V is TRBV4-3 and J is TRBJ2-6, with 8 bases that match TRBD1. The CDR3 runs to 15 residues. Germline V gene lookup returns CDR1 LGHNA and CDR2 YSLEER. In nucleotides, the CDR3 is TGTGCCAGCAGCCGTCAGGGGGCTGGGACCAACGTCCCGACTTTC. This sequence encodes CASSRQGAGTNVPTF.

Concerning this clonotype itself: Relative to the germline gene, one junction end is altered; a read error may explain this. The chain carries TRBV6-2 or TRBV6-3 and TRBJ2-1; D is unclear. The CDR3 loop spans 19 amino acids. CDR1 and CDR2 from the germline V gene are MNHEY and SVGEGT. CDR3 nucleotide sequence: TGTGCCAGCAGCCCTCCGCGGCTAACGGGTCCACCTAAGAACAATGAGCAGATCTTC. Protein product: CASSPPRLTGPPKNNEQIF.

The J gene is TRBJ2-3, the V gene TRBV14, with D possibly matching TRBD2 (5 bases). Trimming removed 2 bases at V and 5 bases at J, with 17 bases between. CDR3 size: 16 residues. The germline V gene encodes CDR1 SGHDN and CDR2 FVKESK. CDR3 sequence reads: CASSQQQGRGKDTQYF. Written as DNA, the CDR3 is TGTGCCAGCAGCCAACAACAAGGGAGAGGGAAAGATACGCAGTATTTT.

As concerns this clonotype: Mismatch with germline at one junction end may stem from a read error. The rearrangement links TRBV29-1 to TRBJ2-3; D not certain. The CDR3 has 11 amino acids. CDR1 is SQVTM, CDR2 ANQGSEA, per germline. CDR3 bases: TGCGGCTTTGTGGGCACAGATACGCAATATTTT. Translated, it gives CGFVGTDTQYF.

The chain joins TRBV6-1 to TRBJ2-2, with 7 bases lining up with TRBD1. Trimming cost V 6 bases and J 15 bases; bases outside gene matches: 10. Germline CDR1 and CDR2: MNHNS and SASEGT. The CDR3 is 12 residues long. CDR3 residues: CASRQGNGDLFF. CDR3 nucleotide sequence: TGTGCCAGCAGACAGGGGAACGGAGATTTGTTTTTT.

About this clonotype itself: Its ends do not fully match the called genes, so a read error is possible. This chain links TRBV4-1 with TRBJ1-1, with unresolved D. The CDR3 totals 15 residues. The germline gives CDR1 MGHRA, CDR2 YSYEKL. The DNA of the CDR3 is TGCGCCAGCACCCAAGATTACACGGTGAACACTGAAGCTTTCTTT. Amino acids: CASTQDYTVNTEAFF.

Notes on this clonotype: One junction end disagrees with the germline gene, perhaps due to a read error. V usage is TRBV14 and J usage is TRBJ1-3; TRBD1 might be the D (5 bases). Germline loops: CDR1 SGHDN, CDR2 FVKESK. This CDR3 has 17 residues. CDR3 amino acids: CASSQVPGGAPGDTIYF. The CDR3 nucleotides read TGTGCTAGCAGCCAAGTTCCGGGCGGGGCGCCAGGAGACACCATATATTTT.

A remark on this clonotype: The junction departs from the called germline gene at one end, perhaps through a read error. This chain joins TRBV6-2 or TRBV6-3 and TRBJ2-7, with D unclear. Looked up from germline, CDR1 is MNHEY and CDR2 is SVGEGT. There are 13 residues in the CDR3. CDR3 sequence reads: CASSLYATYEQHF. CDR3 DNA sequence: TGTGCAAGCAGTTTGTACGCTACCTACGAGCAGCACTTC.

With respect to this clonotype: Compared with germline, one end of the junction differs, possibly owing to a read error. The rearrangement links TRBV6-5 to TRBJ2-7, with 8 bases aligning to TRBD1. Germline CDR1 MNHEY, CDR2 SVGAGI. The CDR3 is 14 residues long. CDR3 nucleotide sequence: TGTACCAGCAGTTCCCCCGGGACAGGCTACGAGCAGTGCTTC. The encoded protein is CTSSSPGTGYEQCF.

This chain links TRBV29-1 with TRBJ2-5; D is perhaps TRBD1 (5 bases). Germline CDR1 reads SQVTM; CDR2 reads ANQGSEA. This CDR3 has 12 amino acids. The germline V and J ends were trimmed by 6 bases and 7 bases, with 15 bases remaining between them. CDR3 region: CSVANRQGTQYF. The CDR3 region has the DNA TGCAGCGTAGCGAACAGGCAGGGGACCCAGTACTTC.